A selection of T cell receptor beta chains follows, all from one sample in a study of blood T cell repertoires in COVID-19. Generated by immunoSEQ multiplex PCR, the TCRdb table keeps only in-frame clones and is missing some. The table includes some 500,000 clones, approximately 87% detected once. Sequenced input: PBMCs or T cells enriched from blood (not recorded which). The source of these receptors is a woman aged 40 to 50 who had recovered from COVID-19. Both conserved end residues are part of each CDR3. The D gene is left open where the match is weak. Clone size is stated in some rows and not others, as once, few, many or a class when expanded.

>NA|TRBV9|TRBJ2-1|NA
CASSVVPGLNYNEQFF
TGTGCCAGCAGCGTAGTACCAGGACTTAACTACAATGAGCAGTTCTTC
>once|TRBV24-1|TRBJ2-2|NA
CATSDYRGGTGELFF
TGTGCCACCAGTGATTACCGGGGAGGCACCGGGGAGCTGTTTTTT
>once|TRBV13|TRBJ2-2|NA
CASSLMSGGTGELFF
TGTGCCAGCAGCCTGATGTCCGGAGGTACCGGGGAGCTGTTTTTT
>NA|TRBV5-6|TRBJ2-1|TRBD1
CASSLGRGPNNEQFF
TGTGCCAGCAGCTTGGGCAGGGGGCCAAACAATGAGCAGTTCTTC
>NA|TRBV3-1/TRBV3-2|TRBJ1-1|NA
CASSPDMNTEAFF
TGTGCCAGCAGCCCCGACATGAACACTGAAGCTTTCTTT
>NA|TRBV11-2|TRBJ2-4|NA
CASRPGNLAKNIQYF
TGTGCCAGCAGGCCAGGAAACCTAGCCAAAAACATTCAGTACTTC
>NA|TRBV2|TRBJ1-5|NA
CASSEESNLGVKPQHF
TGTGCCAGCAGTGAAGAATCCAATTTAGGGGTTAAGCCCCAGCATTTT
>NA|TRBV6-2/TRBV6-3|TRBJ1-5|NA
CASSYTTGNQPQHF
TGTGCCAGCAGTTATACGACAGGCAATCAGCCCCAGCATTTT
>NA|TRBV6-2/TRBV6-3|TRBJ2-1|NA
CASSRIYNNEQFF
TGTGCCAGCAGCCGTATCTATAACAATGAGCAGTTCTTC
>NA|TRBV18|TRBJ1-5|TRBD1
CASSPGLGTGDNQPQHF
TGTGCCAGCTCACCAGGCCTGGGGACAGGGGATAATCAGCCCCAGCATTTT